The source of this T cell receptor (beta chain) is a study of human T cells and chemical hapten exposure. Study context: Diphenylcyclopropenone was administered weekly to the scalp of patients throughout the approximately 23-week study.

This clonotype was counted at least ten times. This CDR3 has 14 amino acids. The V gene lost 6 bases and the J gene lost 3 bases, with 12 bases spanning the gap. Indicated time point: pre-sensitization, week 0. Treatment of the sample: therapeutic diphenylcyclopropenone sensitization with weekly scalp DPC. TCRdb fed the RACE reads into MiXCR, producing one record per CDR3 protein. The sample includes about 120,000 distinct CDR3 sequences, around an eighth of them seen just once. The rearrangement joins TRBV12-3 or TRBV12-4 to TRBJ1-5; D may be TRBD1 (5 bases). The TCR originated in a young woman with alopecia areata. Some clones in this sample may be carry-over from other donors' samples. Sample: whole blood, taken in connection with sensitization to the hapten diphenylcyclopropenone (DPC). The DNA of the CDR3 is TGTGCCAGCAGCAGAGGGACGGTCAATCAGCCCCAGCATTTT. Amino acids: CASSRGTVNQPQHF.